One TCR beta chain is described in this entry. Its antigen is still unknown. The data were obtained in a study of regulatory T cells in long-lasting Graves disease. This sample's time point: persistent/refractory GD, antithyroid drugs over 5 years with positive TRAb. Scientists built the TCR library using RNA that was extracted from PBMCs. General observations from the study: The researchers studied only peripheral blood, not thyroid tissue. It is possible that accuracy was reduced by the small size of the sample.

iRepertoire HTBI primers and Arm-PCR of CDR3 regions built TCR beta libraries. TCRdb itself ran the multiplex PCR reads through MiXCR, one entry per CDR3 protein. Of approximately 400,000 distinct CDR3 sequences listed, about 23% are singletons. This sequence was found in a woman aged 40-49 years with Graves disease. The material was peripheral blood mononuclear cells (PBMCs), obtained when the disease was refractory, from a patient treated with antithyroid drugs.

This CDR3 reads CASSTYRGPRIWEQYF. In nucleotides, the CDR3 is TGTGCCAGCAGCACGTACAGGGGACCCAGGATCTGGGAGCAGTACTTC. This chain joins TRBV7-8 and TRBJ2-7; 7 positions agree with TRBD1. Looked up from germline, CDR1 is SGHVS and CDR2 is FQNEAQ. There are 16 residues in the CDR3. The junction had 17 bases not matched to a gene; V was cut back by 5 bases and J by 7 bases.